The next 21 T cell receptor beta chains were all read from a single sample in a study of T cell responses to AZD1222 COVID-19 vaccine. Clones were sequenced by immunoSEQ multiplex PCR, and TCRdb holds only the in-frame ones, with some missing. The data hold more than 95,000 clones, with 85% to 90% observed a single time. The sample in question was peripheral blood, obtained on day 0 of AZD1222 vaccination. Source of these receptors: an adult in good health.

This clone was observed once. CDR3 loop: CASSFSGANVLTF. The DNA of the CDR3 is TGTGCCAGCAGCTTCTCTGGGGCCAACGTCCTGACTTTC. The chain has TRBV11-2 and TRBJ2-6; D not certain. Deletions cut 3 bases from V and 0 bases from J, with 0 bases between. Germline V lookup: CDR1 SGHAT, CDR2 FQNNGV. The CDR3 is made up of 13 amino acids.

The chain employs TRBV28 and TRBJ2-7; D may match TRBD1 or TRBD2 (5 bases each). Germline V gene sequence: CDR1 MDHEN, CDR2 SYDVKM. The CDR3 is 15 residues long. V was shortened by 5 bases and J by 4 bases, with 18 bases between the two germline ends. The CDR3 region is CASSDRPGRTYEQYF. The CDR3 nucleotides read TGTGCCAGCAGTGATAGACCGGGACGGACTTACGAGCAGTACTTC.

This chain connects TRBV7-3 to TRBJ1-1, with TRBD1 as a possible D gene (6 bases). CDR1 is SGHTA and CDR2 is FQGTGA in the germline V gene. Trimming left V 1 base short and J 3 bases short, with 9 bases between. CDR3 size: 14 residues. CDR3: CASSLMGGYTEAFF. For the CDR3, the DNA is TGTGCCAGCAGCTTAATGGGGGGCTACACTGAAGCTTTCTTT.

The V gene is TRBV6-5, the J gene TRBJ2-5; 14 bases are shared with TRBD2. V lost 1 base and J lost 3; bases outside the gene matches: 1. The germline V gene encodes CDR1 MNHEY and CDR2 SVGAGI. CDR3 size: 16 residues. The CDR3 DNA reads as TGTGCCAGCAGTTACTGGACTAGCGGGGGGAAAGAGACCCAGTACTTC. Residues: CASSYWTSGGKETQYF.

This chain joins TRBV28 and TRBJ2-7; D is perhaps TRBD1 (6 bases). The CDR3 totals 11 residues. The germline V gene encodes CDR1 MDHEN and CDR2 SYDVKM. V lost 3 bases, J lost 12 bases, and 12 bases lay in between. The CDR3 reads CASSLTGSLYF. The DNA of the CDR3 is TGTGCCAGCAGTTTGACAGGTAGTCTGTACTTC.

This chain uses TRBV19 with TRBJ2-2; unclear D gene. The CDR3 has 14 amino acids. Per germline, CDR1 LNHDA and CDR2 SQIVND (reference sequence). Trimming removed 6 bases from V and 5 bases from J, with 13 bases in between. The DNA of the CDR3 is TGTGCCAGTAGCCCGGCCCCGCTAACCGGGGAGCTGTTTTTT. Protein: CASSPAPLTGELFF.

CDR3 protein: CASSPQSSYNSPLHF. CDR3 sequence (DNA): TGTGCCAGCAGCCCACAGAGCTCCTATAATTCACCCCTCCACTTT. The chain is built from TRBV9 and TRBJ1-6; no clear D. Germline lookup yields CDR1 SGDLS and CDR2 YYNGEE. The ends were cut back, 4 bases at V and 0 bases at J, with 8 bases in the middle. CDR3 length equals 15 residues.

In its sample, this clone was seen once. V usage is TRBV28 and J usage is TRBJ1-2; 9 nucleotides line up with TRBD1. CDR1 MDHEN and CDR2 SYDVKM come from the germline V gene. The V segment lost 3 bases and the J segment 4 bases; nucleotides outside the gene matches: 12. The CDR3 covers 17 residues. CDR3 bases: TGTGCCAGCAGTTTCGCGACAGGGGGATACAACCTCTATGGCTACACCTTC. Amino acid sequence: CASSFATGGYNLYGYTF.

The chain recombines TRBV7-2 with TRBJ2-7; tentatively, D is TRBD1 (5 bases). V lost 5 bases, J lost 2 bases, and 13 bases lay in between. This CDR3 has 14 amino acids. In germline, CDR1 is SGHTA, CDR2 FQGNSA. The CDR3 DNA follows: TGTGCCAGCAGCCAAGACAGAGGAACCTACGAGCAGTACTTC. Protein: CASSQDRGTYEQYF.

The chain links TRBV5-6 to TRBJ2-1; 9 nucleotides match TRBD2. The CDR3 length is 17 residues. J gave up 6 bases and V 0 bases, and 10 bases lay outside the gene matches. Germline CDR1 SGHDT, CDR2 YYEEEE. The CDR3 reads CASSLGGLAILGNEQFF. CDR3 DNA: TGTGCCAGCAGCTTGGGTGGACTAGCGATCCTCGGCAATGAGCAGTTCTTC.

The chain combines TRBV4-3 with TRBJ2-7; 7 bases fit TRBD2. The junction had 9 bases not matched to a gene; V was cut back by 2 bases and J by 2 bases. This CDR3 region has 16 residues. CDR1 and CDR2 (germline): LGHNA, YSLEER. CDR3 sequence: CASSQTTRREPYEQYF. In nucleotides, the CDR3 is TGCGCCAGCAGCCAAACCACTAGGCGGGAGCCCTACGAGCAGTACTTC.

The chain combines TRBV6-5 with TRBJ2-3, with a possible D match to TRBD2 (6 bases). Trimming took 6 bases from V and 4 from J, leaving 17 bases between them. CDR3 length: 15 residues. Germline values: CDR1 MNHEY, CDR2 SVGAGI. Written as DNA, the CDR3 is TGTGCCAGCAGGGGCGGCGCGGGGAGGTCAGATACGCAGTATTTT. It specifies CASRGGAGRSDTQYF.

This clone was seen more than once but under ten times. The chain carries TRBV11-2 and TRBJ2-7; perhaps TRBD1 as D (6 bases). Between the trimmed V and J ends, which lost 5 bases and 0 bases, there was a span of 26 bases. The CDR3 spans 19 residues. Germline V gene lookup returns CDR1 SGHAT and CDR2 FQNNGV. DNA of the CDR3: TGTGCCAGCAGCCCGGGCCCAGCTCGCCTCCAAGGGGGCTCCTACGAGCAGTACTTC. Translated: CASSPGPARLQGGSYEQYF.

The CDR3 sequence is CASSLVGGGNNQPQHF. The DNA of the CDR3 is TGTGCCAGCAGCCTAGTAGGGGGGGGAAACAATCAGCCCCAGCATTTT. This rearrangement joins TRBV27 to TRBJ1-5; TRBD1 might be the D (6 bases). Germline assignment: CDR1 MNHEY and CDR2 SMNVEV (reference sequence). Trimming took 6 bases from V and 3 from J, leaving 18 bases between them. The CDR3 extends over 16 amino acids.

This chain connects TRBV14 to TRBJ1-1; 8 positions match TRBD1. This CDR3 spans 15 amino acids. The V and J ends lost 7 bases and 5 bases, in that order; junction bases with no gene match: 12. Per the germline V gene, CDR1 is SGHDN and CDR2 is FVKESK. The CDR3 reads CASTSPTGGVTEAFF. DNA for the CDR3: TGTGCCAGCACCAGCCCCACAGGGGGAGTGACTGAAGCTTTCTTT.

As regards this clone: At one boundary the junction diverges from the germline segment, which might be a read error. The chain joins TRBV7-7 to TRBJ2-1; TRBD1 agrees at 7 bases. Germline CDR1 is SSHAT and CDR2 is FNYEAQ (reference sequence). The CDR3 runs to 15 residues. CDR3 amino acids: CASSLQGTPNNEQFF. The CDR3 nucleotides are TGTGCTAGCAGCTTACAGGGGACACCTAACAATGAGCAGTTCTTC.

As to this clone: Other DNA sequences of this sample code for an identical CDR3. The chain joins TRBV28 to TRBJ1-5; D unclear. Trimming took 1 base from V and 4 from J, leaving 5 bases between them. The germline V gene has CDR1 MDHEN and CDR2 SYDVKM. The CDR3 runs 13 residues. The CDR3 loop is CASSLSGNQPQHF. The CDR3 DNA reads TGTGCCAGCAGTTTATCTGGGAATCAGCCCCAGCATTTT.

This clone has just one count. V gene TRBV6-5 combines with J gene TRBJ2-7; D is unresolved. The CDR3 is made up of 12 amino acids. Germline lookup yields CDR1 MNHEY and CDR2 SVGAGI. V lost 5 bases and J 6 bases, leaving 11 bases between the germline ends. The chain's CDR3 is CASSIQVREQYF. As DNA, the CDR3 is TGTGCCAGCAGTATTCAGGTCCGCGAGCAGTACTTC.

J is TRBJ1-1 and V is TRBV14; D gene uncertain. This CDR3 region has 13 residues. Deletions cut 1 base from V and 3 bases from J, with 6 bases between. The germline CDR1 and CDR2 sequences are SGHDN and FVKESK. CDR3 protein: CASSQVWDTEAFF. CDR3 coding DNA: TGTGCCAGCAGCCAAGTCTGGGACACTGAAGCTTTCTTT.

The chain recombines TRBV28 with TRBJ2-5; 8 positions match TRBD2. After removal of 4 bases from V and 5 bases from J, the junction contained 18 bases not matched to a gene. Looked up from germline, CDR1 is MDHEN and CDR2 is SYDVKM. The CDR3 contains 18 residues. CDR3 residues: CASSYNPAAGGPTETQYF. Written as DNA, the CDR3 is TGTGCCAGCAGTTACAACCCCGCCGCGGGAGGCCCTACGGAGACCCAGTACTTC. The full variable domain, its missing parts supplied by reference TRBV28 and TRBJ2-5, is DVKVTQSSRYLVKRTGEKVFLECVQDMDHENMFWYRQDPGLGLRLIYFSYDVKMKEKGDIPEGYSVSREKKERFSLILESASTNQTSMYLCASSYNPAAGGPTETQYFGPGTRLLVL.

A few counts support this clone. The J gene is TRBJ1-1, the V gene TRBV7-2, with D hard to call. V was trimmed by 4 bases and J by 3 bases, leaving 9 bases between them. This CDR3 region has 13 residues. The V gene's germline CDR1 is SGHTA and CDR2 FQGNSA. The CDR3 nucleotides are TGTGCCAGCAGCTGGCGGGAGTACACTGAAGCTTTCTTT. Its protein product is CASSWREYTEAFF.